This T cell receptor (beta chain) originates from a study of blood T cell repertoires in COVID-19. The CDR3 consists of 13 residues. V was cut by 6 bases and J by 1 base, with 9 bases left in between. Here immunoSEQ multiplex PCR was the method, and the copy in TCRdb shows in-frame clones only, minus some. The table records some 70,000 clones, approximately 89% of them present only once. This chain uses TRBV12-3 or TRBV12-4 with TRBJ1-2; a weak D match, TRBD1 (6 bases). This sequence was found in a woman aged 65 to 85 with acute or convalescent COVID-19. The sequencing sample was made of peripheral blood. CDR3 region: CASRRQVNYGYTF. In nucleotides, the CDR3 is TGTGCCAGCAGGCGACAGGTTAACTATGGCTACACCTTC.